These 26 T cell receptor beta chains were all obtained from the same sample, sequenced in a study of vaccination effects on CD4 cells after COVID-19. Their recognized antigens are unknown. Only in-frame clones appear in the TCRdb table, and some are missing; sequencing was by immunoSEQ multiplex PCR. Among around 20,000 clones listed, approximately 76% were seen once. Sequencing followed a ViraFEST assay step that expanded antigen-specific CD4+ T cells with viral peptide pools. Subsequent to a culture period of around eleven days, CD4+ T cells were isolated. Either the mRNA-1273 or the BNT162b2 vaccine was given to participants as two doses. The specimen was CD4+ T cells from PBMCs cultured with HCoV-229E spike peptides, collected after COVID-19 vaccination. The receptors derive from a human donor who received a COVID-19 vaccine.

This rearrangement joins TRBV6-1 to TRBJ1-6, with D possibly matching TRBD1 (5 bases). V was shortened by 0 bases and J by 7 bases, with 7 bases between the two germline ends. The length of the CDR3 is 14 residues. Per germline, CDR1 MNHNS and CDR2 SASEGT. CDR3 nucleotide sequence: TGTGCCAGCAGTGAAGCGGGGCAGAATTCACCCCTCCACTTT. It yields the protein CASSEAGQNSPLHF.

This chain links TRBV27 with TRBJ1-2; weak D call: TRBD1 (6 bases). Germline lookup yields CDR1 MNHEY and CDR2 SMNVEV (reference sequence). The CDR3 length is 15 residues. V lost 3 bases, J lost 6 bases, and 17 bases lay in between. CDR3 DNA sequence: TGTGCCAGCAGTTTGAGACAGGACCTTAGGGATGGCTACACCTTC. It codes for CASSLRQDLRDGYTF.

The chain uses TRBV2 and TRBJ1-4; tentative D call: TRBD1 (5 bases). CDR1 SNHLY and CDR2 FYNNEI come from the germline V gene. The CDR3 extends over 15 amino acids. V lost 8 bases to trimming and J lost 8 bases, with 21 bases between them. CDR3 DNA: TGTGCCAGCGGCCGGAGGGGAGTAGGTTTGGAAAAACTGTTTTTT. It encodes CASGRRGVGLEKLFF.

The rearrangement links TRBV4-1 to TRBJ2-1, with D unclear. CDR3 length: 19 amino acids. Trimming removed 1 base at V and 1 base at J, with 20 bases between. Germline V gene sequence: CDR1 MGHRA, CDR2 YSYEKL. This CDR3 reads CASSQGGFRGTPSYNEQFF. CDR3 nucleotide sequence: TGCGCCAGCAGCCAAGGGGGATTTCGCGGAACTCCTTCCTACAATGAGCAGTTCTTC.

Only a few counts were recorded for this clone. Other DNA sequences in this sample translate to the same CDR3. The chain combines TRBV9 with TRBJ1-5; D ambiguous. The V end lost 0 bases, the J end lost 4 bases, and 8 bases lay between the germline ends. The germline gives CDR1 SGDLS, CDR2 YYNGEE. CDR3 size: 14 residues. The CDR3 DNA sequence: TGTGCCAGCAGCGTAGGTACGGTGAATCAGCCCCAGCATTTT. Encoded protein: CASSVGTVNQPQHF.

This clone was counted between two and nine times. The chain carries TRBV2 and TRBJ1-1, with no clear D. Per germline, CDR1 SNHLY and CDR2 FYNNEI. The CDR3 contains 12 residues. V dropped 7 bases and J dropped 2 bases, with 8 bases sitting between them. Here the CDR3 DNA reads TGTGCCAGCAATCAATTCAACACTGAAGCTTTCTTT. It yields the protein CASNQFNTEAFF.

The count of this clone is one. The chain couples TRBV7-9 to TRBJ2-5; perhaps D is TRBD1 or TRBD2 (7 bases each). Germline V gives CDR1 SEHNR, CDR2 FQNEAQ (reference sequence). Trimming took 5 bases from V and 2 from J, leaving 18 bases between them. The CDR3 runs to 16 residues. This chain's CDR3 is CASSGAAGGVQETQYF. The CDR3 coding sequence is TGTGCCAGCAGCGGAGCAGCAGGGGGGGTTCAAGAGACCCAGTACTTC.

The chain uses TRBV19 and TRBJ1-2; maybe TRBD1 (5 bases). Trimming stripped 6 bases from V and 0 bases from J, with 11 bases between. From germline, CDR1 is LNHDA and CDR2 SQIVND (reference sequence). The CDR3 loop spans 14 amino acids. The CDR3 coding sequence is TGTGCCAGTAGACCCCCCAGGGCTAACTATGGCTACACCTTC. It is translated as CASRPPRANYGYTF.

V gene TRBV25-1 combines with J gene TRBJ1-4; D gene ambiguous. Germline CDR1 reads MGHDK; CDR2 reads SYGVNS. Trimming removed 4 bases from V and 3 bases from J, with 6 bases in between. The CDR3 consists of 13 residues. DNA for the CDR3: TGTGCCAGCAGTGGCCAAGCTAATGAAAAACTGTTTTTT. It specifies CASSGQANEKLFF.

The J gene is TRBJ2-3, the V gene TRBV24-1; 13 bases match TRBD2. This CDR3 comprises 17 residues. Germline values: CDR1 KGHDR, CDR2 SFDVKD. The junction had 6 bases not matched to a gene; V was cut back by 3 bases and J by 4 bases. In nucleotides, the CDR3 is TGTGCCACCAGTGATAGGACTAGCGGGAGAGGTGCAGATACGCAGTATTTT. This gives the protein CATSDRTSGRGADTQYF.

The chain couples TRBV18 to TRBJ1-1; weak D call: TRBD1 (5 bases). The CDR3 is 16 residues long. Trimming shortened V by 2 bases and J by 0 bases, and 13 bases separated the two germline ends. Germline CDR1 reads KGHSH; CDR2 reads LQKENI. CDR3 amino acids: CASSPGVREMNTEAFF. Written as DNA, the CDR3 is TGTGCCAGCTCACCAGGAGTCAGGGAAATGAACACTGAAGCTTTCTTT.

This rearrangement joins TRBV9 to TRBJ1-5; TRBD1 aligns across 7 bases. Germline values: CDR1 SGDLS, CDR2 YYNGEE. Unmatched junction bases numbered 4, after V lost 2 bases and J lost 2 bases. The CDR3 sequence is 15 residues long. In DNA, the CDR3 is TGTGCCAGCAGCGTTTCAACAGGGGGCAATCAGCCCCAGCATTTT. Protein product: CASSVSTGGNQPQHF. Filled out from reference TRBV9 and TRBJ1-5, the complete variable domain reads DSGVTQTPKHLITATGQRVTLRCSPRSGDLSVYWYQQSLDQGLQFLIQYYNGEERAKGNILERFSAQQFPDLHSELNLSSLELGDSALYFCASSVSTGGNQPQHFGDGTRLSIL.

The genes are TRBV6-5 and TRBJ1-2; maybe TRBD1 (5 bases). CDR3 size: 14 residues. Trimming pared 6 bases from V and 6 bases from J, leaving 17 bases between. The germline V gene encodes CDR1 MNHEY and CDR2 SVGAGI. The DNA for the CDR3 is TGTGCCAGCAGGACGGGGACGTCACCTAATGGCTACACCTTC. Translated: CASRTGTSPNGYTF.

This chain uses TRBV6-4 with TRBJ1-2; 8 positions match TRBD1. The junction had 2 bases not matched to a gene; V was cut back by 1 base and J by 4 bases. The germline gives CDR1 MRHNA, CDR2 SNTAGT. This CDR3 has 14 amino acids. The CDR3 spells CASSDLTGGYGYTF. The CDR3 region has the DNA TGTGCCAGCAGTGACTTAACAGGGGGCTATGGCTACACCTTC.

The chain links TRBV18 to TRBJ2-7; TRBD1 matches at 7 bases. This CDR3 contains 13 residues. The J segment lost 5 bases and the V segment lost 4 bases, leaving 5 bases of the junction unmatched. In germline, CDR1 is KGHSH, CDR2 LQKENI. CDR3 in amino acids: CASSLDRLNEQYF. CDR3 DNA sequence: TGTGCCAGCTCACTGGACAGGCTCAACGAGCAGTACTTC.

In DNA form, the CDR3 reads TGTGCCAGCAGCTTGGACATCTCCGCGGATCAGCCCCAGCATTTT. Its translation: CASSLDISADQPQHF. The chain is built from TRBV5-4 and TRBJ1-5; D gene unclear. V shed 0 bases and J shed 5 bases, with 12 bases lying between them. Germline loops: CDR1 SGHNT, CDR2 YYREEE (reference sequence). The CDR3 is made up of 15 amino acids. Full variable domain (missing parts from reference TRBV5-4 and TRBJ1-5): ETGVTQSPTHLIKTRGQQVTLRCSSQSGHNTVSWYQQALGQGPQFIFQYYREEENGRGNFPPRFSGLQFPNYSSELNVNALELDDSALYLCASSLDISADQPQHFGDGTRLSIL.

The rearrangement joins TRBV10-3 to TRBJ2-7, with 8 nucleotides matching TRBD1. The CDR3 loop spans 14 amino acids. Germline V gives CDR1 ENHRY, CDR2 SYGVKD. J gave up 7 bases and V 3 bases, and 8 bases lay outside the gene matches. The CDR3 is CAISDISRGHEQYF. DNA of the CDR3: TGTGCCATCAGTGATATATCCAGGGGGCATGAGCAGTACTTC.

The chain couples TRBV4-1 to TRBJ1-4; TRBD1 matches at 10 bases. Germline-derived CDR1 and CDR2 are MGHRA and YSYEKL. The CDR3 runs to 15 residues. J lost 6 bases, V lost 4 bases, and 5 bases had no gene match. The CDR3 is CASSRPGTGDEKLFF. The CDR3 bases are TGCGCCAGCAGCCGGCCGGGGACAGGGGATGAAAAACTGTTTTTT.

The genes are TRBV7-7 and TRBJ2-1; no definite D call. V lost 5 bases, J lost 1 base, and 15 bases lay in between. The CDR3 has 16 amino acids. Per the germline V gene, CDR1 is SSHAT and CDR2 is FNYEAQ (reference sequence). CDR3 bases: TGTGCCAGCAGCCCGGGCCGCCTCCTTTCCTACAATGAGCAGTTCTTC. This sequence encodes CASSPGRLLSYNEQFF.

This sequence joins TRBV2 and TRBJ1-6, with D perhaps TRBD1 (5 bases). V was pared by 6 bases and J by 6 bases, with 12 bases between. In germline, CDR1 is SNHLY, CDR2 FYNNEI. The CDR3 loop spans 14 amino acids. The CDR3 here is CASSAGLSNSPLHF. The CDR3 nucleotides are TGTGCCAGCAGCGCGGGACTGAGTAATTCACCCCTCCACTTT.

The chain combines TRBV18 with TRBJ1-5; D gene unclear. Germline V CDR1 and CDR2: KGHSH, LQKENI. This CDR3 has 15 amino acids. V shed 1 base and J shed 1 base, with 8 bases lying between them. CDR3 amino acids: CASSPRAESNQPQHF. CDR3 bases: TGTGCCAGCTCACCACGGGCAGAAAGCAATCAGCCCCAGCATTTT.

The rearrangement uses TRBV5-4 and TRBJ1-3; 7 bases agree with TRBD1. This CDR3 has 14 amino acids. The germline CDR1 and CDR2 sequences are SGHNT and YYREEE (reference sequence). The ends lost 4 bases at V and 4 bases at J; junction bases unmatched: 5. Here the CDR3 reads CASSTRDRGNTIYF. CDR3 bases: TGTGCCAGCAGCACCCGGGACAGAGGAAACACCATATATTTT.

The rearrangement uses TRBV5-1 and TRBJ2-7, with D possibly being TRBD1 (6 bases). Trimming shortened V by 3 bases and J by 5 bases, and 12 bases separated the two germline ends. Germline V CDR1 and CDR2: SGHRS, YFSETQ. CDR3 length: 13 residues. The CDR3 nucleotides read TGCGCCAGCAGCTCCGGACAGAGCCACGAGCAGTACTTC. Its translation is CASSSGQSHEQYF.

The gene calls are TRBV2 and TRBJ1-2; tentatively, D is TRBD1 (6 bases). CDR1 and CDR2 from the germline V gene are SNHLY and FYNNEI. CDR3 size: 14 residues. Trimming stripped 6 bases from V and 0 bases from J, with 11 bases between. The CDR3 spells CASRIQGANYGYTF. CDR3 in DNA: TGTGCCAGCAGAATACAGGGAGCTAACTATGGCTACACCTTC.

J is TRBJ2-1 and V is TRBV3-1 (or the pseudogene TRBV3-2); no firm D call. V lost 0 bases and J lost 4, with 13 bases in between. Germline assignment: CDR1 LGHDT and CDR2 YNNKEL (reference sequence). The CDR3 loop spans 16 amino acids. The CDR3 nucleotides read TGTGCCAGCAGCCAAGATTTCCGTGGACCTTACAATGAGCAGTTCTTC. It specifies CASSQDFRGPYNEQFF.

The CDR3 DNA follows: TGTGCCAGCAGCGTATTCGGGGGGGACACTGAAGCTTTCTTT. This encodes CASSVFGGDTEAFF. The rearrangement links TRBV9 to TRBJ1-1; D perhaps matches TRBD1 (5 bases). The V end lost 1 base, the J end lost 3 bases, and 10 bases lay between the germline ends. The CDR3 loop spans 14 amino acids. Germline CDR1 SGDLS, CDR2 YYNGEE.